The sequence of this TCR beta chain was determined in a study of T cell responses to AZD1222 COVID-19 vaccine. Study as a whole: Analyses pooled second doses at about 4 or about 12 weeks.

CDR1 and CDR2 (germline): LGHDT, YNNKEL (reference sequence). V shed 4 bases, J shed 12 bases, and the junction held 10 bases outside the gene matches. The CDR3 extends over 14 amino acids. Measured with immunoSEQ multiplex PCR; TCRdb has only the in-frame clones, and not every one. The sample has about 140,000 clones; under 95% are singletons. The V gene is TRBV3-1 (or the pseudogene TRBV3-2), the J gene TRBJ1-4, with 8 nucleotides matching TRBD1. Sequences were derived from peripheral blood, sampled on day 0 of AZD1222 vaccination. The TCR originated in an adult in good health. CDR3 in amino acids: CASSLNQDRVELFF. The CDR3 nucleotides read TGTGCCAGCAGCCTGAATCAGGACAGGGTGGAACTGTTTTTT.